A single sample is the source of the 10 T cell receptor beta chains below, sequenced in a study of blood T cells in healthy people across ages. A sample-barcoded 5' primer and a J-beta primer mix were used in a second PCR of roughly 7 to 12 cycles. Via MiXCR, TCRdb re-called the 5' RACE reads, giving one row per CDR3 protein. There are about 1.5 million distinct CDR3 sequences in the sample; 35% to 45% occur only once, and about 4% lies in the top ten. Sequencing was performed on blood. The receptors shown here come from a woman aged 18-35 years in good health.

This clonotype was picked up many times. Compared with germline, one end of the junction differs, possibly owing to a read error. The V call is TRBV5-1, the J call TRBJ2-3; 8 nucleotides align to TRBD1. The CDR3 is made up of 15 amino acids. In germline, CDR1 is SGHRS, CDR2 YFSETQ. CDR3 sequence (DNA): TGTGCCAGCAGCTTCAGGCAGGGGGCATCAGATACGCAGTATTTT. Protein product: CASSFRQGASDTQYF. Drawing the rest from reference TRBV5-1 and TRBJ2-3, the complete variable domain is KAGVTQTPRYLIKTRGQQVTLSCSPISGHRSVSWYQQTPGQGLQFLFEYFSETQRNKGNFPGRFSGRQFSNSRSEMNVSTLELGDSALYLCASSFRQGASDTQYFGPGTRLTVL.

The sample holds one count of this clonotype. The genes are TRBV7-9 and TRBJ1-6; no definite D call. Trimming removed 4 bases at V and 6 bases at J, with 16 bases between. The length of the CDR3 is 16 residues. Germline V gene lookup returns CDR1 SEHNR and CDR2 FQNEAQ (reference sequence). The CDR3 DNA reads TGTGCCAGCAGCTCCAGGAGCTCCATTCTTAATTCACCCCTCCACTTT. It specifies CASSSRSSILNSPLHF.

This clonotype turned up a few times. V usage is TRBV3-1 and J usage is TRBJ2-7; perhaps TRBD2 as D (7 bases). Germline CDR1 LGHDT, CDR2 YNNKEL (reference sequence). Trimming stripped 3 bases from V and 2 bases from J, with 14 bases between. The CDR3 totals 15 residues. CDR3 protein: CASSHVSGGPYEQYF. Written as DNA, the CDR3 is TGTGCCAGCAGCCATGTTTCGGGGGGCCCCTACGAGCAGTACTTC.

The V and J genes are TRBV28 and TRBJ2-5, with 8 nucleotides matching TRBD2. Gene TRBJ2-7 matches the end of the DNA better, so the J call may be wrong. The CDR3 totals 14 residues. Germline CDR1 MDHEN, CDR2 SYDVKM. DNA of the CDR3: TGTGCCAGCAGTTGGAGTAGCGGGAACTACGAGCAGTACTTC. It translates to CASSWSSGNYEQYF.

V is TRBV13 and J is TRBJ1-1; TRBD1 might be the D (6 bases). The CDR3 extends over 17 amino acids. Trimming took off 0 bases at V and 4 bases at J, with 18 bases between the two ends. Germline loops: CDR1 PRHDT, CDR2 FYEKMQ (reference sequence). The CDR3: CASSLGHETGFATEAFF. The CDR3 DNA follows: TGTGCCAGCAGCTTAGGTCACGAAACAGGGTTCGCCACTGAAGCTTTCTTT.

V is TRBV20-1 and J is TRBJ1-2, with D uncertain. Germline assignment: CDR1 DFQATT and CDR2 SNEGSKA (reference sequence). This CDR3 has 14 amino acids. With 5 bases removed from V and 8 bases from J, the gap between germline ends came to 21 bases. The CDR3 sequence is CSAPDPLLTKGYTF. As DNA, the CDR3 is TGCAGTGCTCCAGACCCCTTATTAACCAAGGGCTACACCTTC.

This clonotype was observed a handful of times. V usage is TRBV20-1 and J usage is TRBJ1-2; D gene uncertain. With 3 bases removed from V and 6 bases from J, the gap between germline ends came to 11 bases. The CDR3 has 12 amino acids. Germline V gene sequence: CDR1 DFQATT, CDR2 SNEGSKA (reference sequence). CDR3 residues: CSASPSINGYTF. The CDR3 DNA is TGCAGTGCTAGCCCAAGCATTAATGGCTACACCTTC.

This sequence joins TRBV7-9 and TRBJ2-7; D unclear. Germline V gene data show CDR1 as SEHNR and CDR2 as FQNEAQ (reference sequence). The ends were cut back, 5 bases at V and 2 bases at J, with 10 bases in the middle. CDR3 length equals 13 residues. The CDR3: CASSPSSTYEQYF. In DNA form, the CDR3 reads TGTGCCAGCAGCCCCTCTAGTACCTACGAGCAGTACTTC.

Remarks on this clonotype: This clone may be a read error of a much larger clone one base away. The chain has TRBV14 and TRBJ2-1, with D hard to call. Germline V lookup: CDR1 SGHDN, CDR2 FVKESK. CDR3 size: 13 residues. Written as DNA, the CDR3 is TGTGCCAGCAGCCAAGATAACTCCAATGAGCGGTTCTTC. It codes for CASSQDNSNERFF. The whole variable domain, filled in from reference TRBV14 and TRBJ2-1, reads EAGVTQFPSHSVIEKGQTVTLRCDPISGHDNLYWYRRVMGKEIKFLLHFVKESKQDESGMPNNRFLAERTGGTYSTLKVQPAELEDSGVYFCASSQDNSNERFFGPGTRLTVL.

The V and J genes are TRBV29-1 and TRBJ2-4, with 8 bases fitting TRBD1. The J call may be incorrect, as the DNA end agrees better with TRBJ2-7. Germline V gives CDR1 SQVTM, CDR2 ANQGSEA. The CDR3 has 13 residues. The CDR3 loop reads CSVARTGHYEQYF. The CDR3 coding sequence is TGCAGCGTCGCGCGGACAGGGCACTACGAGCAGTACTTC.